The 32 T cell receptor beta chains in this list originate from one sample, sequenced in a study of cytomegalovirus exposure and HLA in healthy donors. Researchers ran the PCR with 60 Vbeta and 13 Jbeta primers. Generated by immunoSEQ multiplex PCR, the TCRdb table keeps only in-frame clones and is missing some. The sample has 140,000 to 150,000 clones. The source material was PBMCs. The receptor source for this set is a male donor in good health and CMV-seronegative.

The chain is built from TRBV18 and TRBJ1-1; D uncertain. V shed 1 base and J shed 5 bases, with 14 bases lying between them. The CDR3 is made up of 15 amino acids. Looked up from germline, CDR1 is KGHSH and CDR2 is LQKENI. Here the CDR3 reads CASSPQISGRTEAFF. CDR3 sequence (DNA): TGTGCCAGCTCACCACAAATTTCCGGGAGGACTGAAGCTTTCTTT.

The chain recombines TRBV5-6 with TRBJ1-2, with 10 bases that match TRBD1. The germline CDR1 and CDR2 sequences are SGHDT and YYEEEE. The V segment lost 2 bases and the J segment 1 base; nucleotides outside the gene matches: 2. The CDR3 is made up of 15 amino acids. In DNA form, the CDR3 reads TGTGCCAGCAGCTTTCGGGACAGGGGTAACTATGGCTACACCTTC. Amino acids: CASSFRDRGNYGYTF.

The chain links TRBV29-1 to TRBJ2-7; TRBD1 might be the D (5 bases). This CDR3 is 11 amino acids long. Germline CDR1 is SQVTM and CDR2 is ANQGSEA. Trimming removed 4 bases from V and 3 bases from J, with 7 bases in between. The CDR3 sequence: CSVVDSYEQYF. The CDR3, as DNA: TGCAGCGTTGTTGACAGCTACGAGCAGTACTTC.

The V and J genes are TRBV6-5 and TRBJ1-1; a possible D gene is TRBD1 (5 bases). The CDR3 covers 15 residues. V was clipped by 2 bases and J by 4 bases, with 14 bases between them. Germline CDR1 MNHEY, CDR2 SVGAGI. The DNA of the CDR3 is TGTGCCAGCAGTTACATGGGTGGGGCGGTCACTGAAGCTTTCTTT. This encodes CASSYMGGAVTEAFF.

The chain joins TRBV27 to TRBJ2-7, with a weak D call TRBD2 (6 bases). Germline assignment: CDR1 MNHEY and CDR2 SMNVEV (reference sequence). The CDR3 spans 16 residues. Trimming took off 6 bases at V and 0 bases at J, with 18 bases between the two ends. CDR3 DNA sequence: TGTGCCAGCAGCCTAGTAGCGGAGGGCTCCTCCTACGAGCAGTACTTC. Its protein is CASSLVAEGSSYEQYF.

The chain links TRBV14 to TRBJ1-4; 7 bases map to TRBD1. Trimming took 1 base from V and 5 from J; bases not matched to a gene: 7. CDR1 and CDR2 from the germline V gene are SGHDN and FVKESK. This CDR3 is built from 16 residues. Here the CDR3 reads CASSQVGDRVNEKLFF. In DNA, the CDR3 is TGTGCCAGCAGCCAAGTCGGAGACAGGGTGAATGAAAAACTGTTTTTT.

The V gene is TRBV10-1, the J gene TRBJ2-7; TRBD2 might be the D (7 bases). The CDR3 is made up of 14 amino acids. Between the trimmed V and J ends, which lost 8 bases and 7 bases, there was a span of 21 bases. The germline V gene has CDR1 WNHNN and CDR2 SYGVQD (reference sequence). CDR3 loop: CASYKGGGFDEQYF. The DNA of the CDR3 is TGCGCCAGCTACAAGGGGGGAGGGTTTGATGAGCAGTACTTC.

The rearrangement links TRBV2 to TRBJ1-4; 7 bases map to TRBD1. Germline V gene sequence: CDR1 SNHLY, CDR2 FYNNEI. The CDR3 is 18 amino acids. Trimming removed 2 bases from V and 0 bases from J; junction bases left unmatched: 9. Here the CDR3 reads CASSERDSELSTNEKLFF. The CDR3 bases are TGTGCCAGCAGTGAAAGGGACAGTGAACTTTCAACTAATGAAAAACTGTTTTTT.

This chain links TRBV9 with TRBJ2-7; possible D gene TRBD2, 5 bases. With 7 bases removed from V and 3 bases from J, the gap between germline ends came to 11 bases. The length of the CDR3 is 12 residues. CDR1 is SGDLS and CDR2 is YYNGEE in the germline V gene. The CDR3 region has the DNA TGTGCCAGCGGGGATAGCGACTACGAGCAGTACTTC. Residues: CASGDSDYEQYF. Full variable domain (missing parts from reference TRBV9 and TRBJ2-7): DSGVTQTPKHLITATGQRVTLRCSPRSGDLSVYWYQQSLDQGLQFLIQYYNGEERAKGNILERFSAQQFPDLHSELNLSSLELGDSALYFCASGDSDYEQYFGPGTRLTVT.

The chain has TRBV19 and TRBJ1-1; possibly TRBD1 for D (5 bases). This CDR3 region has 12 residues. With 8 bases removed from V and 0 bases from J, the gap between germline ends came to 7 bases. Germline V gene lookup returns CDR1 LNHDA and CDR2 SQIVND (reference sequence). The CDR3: CASGGVNTEAFF. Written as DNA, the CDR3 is TGTGCCAGTGGGGGGGTGAACACTGAAGCTTTCTTT.

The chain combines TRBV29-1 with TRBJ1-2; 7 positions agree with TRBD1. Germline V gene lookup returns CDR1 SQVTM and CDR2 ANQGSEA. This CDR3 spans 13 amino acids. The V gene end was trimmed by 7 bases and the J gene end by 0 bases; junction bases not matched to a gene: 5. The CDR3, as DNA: TGCAGCGCCGGGACAGCAGCTAACTATGGCTACACCTTC. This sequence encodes CSAGTAANYGYTF.

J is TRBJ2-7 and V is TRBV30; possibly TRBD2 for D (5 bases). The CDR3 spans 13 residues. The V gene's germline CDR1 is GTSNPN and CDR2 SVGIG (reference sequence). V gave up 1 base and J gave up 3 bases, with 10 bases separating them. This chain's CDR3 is CAWSGVGGYEQYF. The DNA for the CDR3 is TGTGCCTGGAGTGGGGTTGGAGGCTACGAGCAGTACTTC.

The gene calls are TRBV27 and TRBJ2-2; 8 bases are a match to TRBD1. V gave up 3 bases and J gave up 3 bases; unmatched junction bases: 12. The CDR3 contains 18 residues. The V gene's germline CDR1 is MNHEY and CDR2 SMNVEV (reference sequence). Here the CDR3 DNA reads TGTGCCAGCAGTTTCTCCCTCCCGGGACAGGATGACACCGGGGAGCTGTTTTTT. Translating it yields CASSFSLPGQDDTGELFF.

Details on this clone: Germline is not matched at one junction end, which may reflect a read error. The CDR3 region has the DNA TGTGCTAGCAGCTTAGGAGGAGGGAATAACGATGAGCAGTTCTTC. It specifies CASSLGGGNNDEQFF. The rearrangement links TRBV7-7 to TRBJ2-1; weak D call: TRBD2 (6 bases). Germline CDR1 and CDR2: SSHAT and FNYEAQ (reference sequence). The CDR3 covers 15 residues. Using reference TRBV7-7 and TRBJ2-1 for the parts outside the CDR3, the full variable domain is GAGVSQSPRYKVTKRGQDVTLRCDPISSHATLYWYQQALGQGPEFLTYFNYEAQPDKSGLPSDRFSAERPEGSISTLTIQRTEQRDSAMYRCASSLGGGNNDEQFFGPGTRLTVL.

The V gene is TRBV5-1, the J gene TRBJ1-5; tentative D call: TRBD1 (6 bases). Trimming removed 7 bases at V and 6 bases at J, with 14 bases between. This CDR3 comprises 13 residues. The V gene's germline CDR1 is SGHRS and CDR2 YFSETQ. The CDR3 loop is CASPQQGPQPQHF. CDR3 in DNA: TGCGCCAGCCCCCAACAGGGACCTCAGCCCCAGCATTTT.

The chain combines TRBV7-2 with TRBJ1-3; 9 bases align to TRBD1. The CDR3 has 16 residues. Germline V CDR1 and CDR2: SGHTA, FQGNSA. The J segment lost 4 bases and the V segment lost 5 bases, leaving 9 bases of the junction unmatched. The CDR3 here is CASSGGGQGTGNTIYF. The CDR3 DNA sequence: TGTGCCAGCAGCGGGGGGGGACAGGGAACAGGAAACACCATATATTTT.

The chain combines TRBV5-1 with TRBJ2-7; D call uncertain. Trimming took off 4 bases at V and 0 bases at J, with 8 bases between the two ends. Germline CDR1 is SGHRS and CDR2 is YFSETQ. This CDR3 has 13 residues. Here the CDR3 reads CASSLPSSYEQYF. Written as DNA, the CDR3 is TGCGCCAGCAGCCTCCCCTCCTCCTACGAGCAGTACTTC.

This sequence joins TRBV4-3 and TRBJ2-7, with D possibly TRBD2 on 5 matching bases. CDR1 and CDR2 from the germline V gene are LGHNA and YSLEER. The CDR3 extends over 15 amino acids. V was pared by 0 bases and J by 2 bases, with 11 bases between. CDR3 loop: CASSQEGGRTYEQYF. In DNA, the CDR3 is TGCGCCAGCAGCCAAGAAGGAGGCCGAACCTACGAGCAGTACTTC.

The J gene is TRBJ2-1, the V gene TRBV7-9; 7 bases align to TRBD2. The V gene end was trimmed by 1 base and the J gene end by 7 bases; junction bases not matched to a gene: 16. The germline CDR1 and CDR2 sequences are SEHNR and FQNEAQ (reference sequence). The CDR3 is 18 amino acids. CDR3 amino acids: CASSLGTRRGLVENEQFF. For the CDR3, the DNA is TGTGCCAGCAGCTTAGGGACTCGACGCGGACTAGTTGAGAATGAGCAGTTCTTC.

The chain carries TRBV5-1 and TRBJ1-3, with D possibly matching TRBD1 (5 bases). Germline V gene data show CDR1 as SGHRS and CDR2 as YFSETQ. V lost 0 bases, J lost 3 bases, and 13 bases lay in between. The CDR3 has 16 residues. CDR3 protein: CASSLGDLGGGNTIYF. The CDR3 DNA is TGCGCCAGCAGCTTGGGGGACCTCGGGGGTGGAAACACCATATATTTT.

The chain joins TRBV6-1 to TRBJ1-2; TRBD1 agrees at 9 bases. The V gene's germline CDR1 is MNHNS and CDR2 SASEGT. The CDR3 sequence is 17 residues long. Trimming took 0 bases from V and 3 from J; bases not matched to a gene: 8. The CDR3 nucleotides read TGTGCCAGCAGTGAAGCAGGGACAGGGAGCTGGTACTATGGCTACACCTTC. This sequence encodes CASSEAGTGSWYYGYTF.

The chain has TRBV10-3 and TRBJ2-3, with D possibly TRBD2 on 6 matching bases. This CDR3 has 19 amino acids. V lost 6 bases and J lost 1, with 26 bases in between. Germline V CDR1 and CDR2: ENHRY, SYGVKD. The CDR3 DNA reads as TGTGCCATCAGCGCGGCCCTCGCGGGACCACGCCACGGCACAGATACGCAGTATTTT. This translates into CAISAALAGPRHGTDTQYF.

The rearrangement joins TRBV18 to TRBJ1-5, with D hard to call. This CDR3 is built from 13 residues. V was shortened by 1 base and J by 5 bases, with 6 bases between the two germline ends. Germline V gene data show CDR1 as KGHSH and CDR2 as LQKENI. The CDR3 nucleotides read TGTGCCAGCTCACCACTACTGGATCAGCCCCAGCATTTT. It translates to CASSPLLDQPQHF.

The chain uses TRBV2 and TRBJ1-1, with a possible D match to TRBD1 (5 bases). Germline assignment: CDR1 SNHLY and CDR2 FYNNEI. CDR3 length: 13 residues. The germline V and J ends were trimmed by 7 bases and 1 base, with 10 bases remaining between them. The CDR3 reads CASKGSANTEAFF. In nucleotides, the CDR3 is TGTGCCAGCAAGGGGTCAGCGAACACTGAAGCTTTCTTT.

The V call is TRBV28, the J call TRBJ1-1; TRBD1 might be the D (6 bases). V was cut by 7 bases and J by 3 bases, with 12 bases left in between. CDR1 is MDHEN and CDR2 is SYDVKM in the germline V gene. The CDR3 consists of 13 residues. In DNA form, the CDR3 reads TGTGCCAGCACTGGGGGCAGGGACACTGAAGCTTTCTTT. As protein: CASTGGRDTEAFF.

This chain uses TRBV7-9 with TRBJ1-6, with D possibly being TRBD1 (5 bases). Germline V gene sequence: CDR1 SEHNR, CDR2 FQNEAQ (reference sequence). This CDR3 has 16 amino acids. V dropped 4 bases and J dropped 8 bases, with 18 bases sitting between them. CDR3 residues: CASSSGARGGDSPLHF. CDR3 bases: TGTGCCAGCAGCTCCGGGGCGCGGGGAGGGGATTCACCCCTCCACTTT.

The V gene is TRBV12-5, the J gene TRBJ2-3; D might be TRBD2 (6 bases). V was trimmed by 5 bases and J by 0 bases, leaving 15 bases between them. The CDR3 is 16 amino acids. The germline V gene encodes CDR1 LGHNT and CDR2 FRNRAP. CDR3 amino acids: CASGGGRTTSTDTQYF. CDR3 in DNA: TGTGCTAGTGGTGGGGGGAGGACAACTAGCACAGATACGCAGTATTTT.

The chain's CDR3 is CASSSTGGIYGYTF. CDR3 coding DNA: TGTGCCAGCAGTTCCACGGGGGGCATCTATGGCTACACCTTC. J is TRBJ1-2 and V is TRBV28; maybe TRBD1 (6 bases). V was pared by 4 bases and J by 4 bases, with 13 bases between. This CDR3 spans 14 amino acids. CDR1 is MDHEN, CDR2 SYDVKM, per germline.

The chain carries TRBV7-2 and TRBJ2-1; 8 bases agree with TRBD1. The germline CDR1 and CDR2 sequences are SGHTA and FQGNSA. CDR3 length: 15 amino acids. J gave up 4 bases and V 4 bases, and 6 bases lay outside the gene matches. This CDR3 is CASSSRGPLYNEQFF. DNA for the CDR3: TGTGCCAGCAGCTCCAGGGGGCCTTTATACAATGAGCAGTTCTTC.

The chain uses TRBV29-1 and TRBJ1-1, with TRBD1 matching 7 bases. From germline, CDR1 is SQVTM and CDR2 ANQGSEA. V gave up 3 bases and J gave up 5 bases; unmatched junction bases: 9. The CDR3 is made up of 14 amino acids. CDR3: CSVERQGGGTEAFF. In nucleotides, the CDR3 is TGCAGCGTTGAGCGACAGGGTGGGGGAACTGAAGCTTTCTTT. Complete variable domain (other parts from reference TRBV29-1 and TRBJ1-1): SAVISQKPSRDICQRGTSLTIQCQVDSQVTMMFWYRQQPGQSLTLIATANQGSEATYESGFVIDKFPISRPNLTFSTLTVSNMSPEDSSIYLCSVERQGGGTEAFFGQGTRLTVV.

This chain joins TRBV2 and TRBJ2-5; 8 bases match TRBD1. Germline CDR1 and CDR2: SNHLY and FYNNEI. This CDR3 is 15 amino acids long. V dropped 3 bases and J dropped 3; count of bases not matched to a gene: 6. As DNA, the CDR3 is TGTGCCAGCAGTGATAATTTGGACAGGGAAGAGACCCAGTACTTC. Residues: CASSDNLDREETQYF.

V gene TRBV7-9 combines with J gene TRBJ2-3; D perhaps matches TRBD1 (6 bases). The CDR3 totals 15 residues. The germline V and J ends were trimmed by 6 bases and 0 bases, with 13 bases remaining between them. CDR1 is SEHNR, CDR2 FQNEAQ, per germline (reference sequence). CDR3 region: CASRWGRTSTDTQYF. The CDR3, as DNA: TGTGCCAGCAGGTGGGGGCGAACTAGCACAGATACGCAGTATTTT.